Given below is one TCR beta chain in context. Which cohort a participant joined came from the clinical history participants gave. The J segment lost 10 bases and the V segment lost 9 bases, leaving 18 bases of the junction unmatched. The CDR3 extends over 17 amino acids. Germline V CDR1 and CDR2: MRHNA, SNTAGT. Produced via immunoSEQ multiplex PCR; TCRdb's table is partial and in-frame only. The data contain roughly 230,000 clones, about 85% of them singletons. The data were obtained in a study of blood T cell repertoires in COVID-19. Study details: From T cells, B-cell-depleted T cells, or PBMCs came the material, which was cDNA or gDNA.

The source material was PBMCs or T cells enriched from blood (not recorded which). This sequence was found in a woman aged 50 to 65 who had been exposed to COVID-19. V and J are TRBV6-4 and TRBJ1-6, with TRBD1 matching 10 bases. The CDR3 here is CASLRQGARILYSPLHF. The DNA of the CDR3 is TGTGCCAGTTTGAGACAGGGGGCGCGGATTTTATACTCACCCCTCCACTTT.